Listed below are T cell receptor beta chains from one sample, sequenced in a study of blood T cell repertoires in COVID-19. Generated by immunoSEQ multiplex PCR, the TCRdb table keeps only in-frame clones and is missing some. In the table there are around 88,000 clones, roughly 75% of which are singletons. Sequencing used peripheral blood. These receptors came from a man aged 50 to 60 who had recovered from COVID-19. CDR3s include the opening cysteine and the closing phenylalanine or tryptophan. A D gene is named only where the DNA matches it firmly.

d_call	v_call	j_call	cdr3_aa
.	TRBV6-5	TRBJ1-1	CASSSGGNTEAFF
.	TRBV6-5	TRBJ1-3	CASLTLSGNTIYF
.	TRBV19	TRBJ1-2	CASSTSQGSYGYTF
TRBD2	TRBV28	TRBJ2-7	CASSLWRGKAYEQYF
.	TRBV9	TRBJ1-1	CASSSSPGAEAFF
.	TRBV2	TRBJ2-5	CASTRDFQETQYF
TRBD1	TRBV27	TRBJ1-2	CASARDRLNYGYTF
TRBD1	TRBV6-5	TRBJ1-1	CASSYGLGTGRTEAFF
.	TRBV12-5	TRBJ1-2	CASGLSAGVAYGYTF
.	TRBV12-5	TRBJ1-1	CASGLNLGGAFF
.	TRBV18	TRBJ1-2	CASSPSKGYTF
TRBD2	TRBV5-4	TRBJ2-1	CASSLALAGNPSDEQFF
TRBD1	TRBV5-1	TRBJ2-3	CASRTTGGQADTQYF
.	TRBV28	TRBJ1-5	CASSLTAQPGAPQHF
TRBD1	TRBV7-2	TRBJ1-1	CASSLAGRGRTEAFF
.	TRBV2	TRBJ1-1	CASLIPNTEAFF
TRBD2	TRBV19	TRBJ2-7	CASSPSGSSYEQYF
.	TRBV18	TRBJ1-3	CASSPPRQTSGNTIYF
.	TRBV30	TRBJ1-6	CAWSVSSAARGPLHF
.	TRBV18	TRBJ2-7	CASSPSGETYEQYF
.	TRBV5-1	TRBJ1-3	CASSLSSEGRGGNTIYF
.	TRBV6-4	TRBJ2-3	CASSDGGGADTQYF
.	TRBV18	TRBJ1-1	CASSPQGGSTEAFF
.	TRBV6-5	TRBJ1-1	CASSRNTEAFF
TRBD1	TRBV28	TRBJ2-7	CASSSPGTGSYEQYF
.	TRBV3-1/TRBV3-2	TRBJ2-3	CASSQGPSGTQYF
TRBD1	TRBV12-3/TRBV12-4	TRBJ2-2	CASSSQGVGELFF
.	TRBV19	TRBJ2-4	CASSNTQNIQYF
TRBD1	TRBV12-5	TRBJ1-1	CASGWDRNTEAFF
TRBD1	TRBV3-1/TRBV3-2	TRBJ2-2	CASTLQGAGLLFF
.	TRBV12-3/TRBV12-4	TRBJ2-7	CASSLLSEQYF
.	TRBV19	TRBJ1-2	CASSASGYTF
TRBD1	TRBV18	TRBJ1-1	CASSPDRAEAFF
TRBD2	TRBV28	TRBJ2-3	CASSAGTSGYTDTQYF
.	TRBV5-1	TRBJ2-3	CASSLKAGAGDTQYF
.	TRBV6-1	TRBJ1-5	CASSEAWTDGHQPQHF
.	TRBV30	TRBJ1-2	CAWSVLVGTPVYGYTF
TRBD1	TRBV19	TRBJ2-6	CASIPGGESGANVLTF
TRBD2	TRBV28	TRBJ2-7	CASSLLAGDYEQYF
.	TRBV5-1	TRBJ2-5	CASSLVGSPAETQYF
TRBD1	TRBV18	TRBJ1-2	CASSTIEGQGAMGYSYTF
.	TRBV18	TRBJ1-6	CASSPGGGDSPLHF
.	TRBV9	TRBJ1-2	CASRDRGHGYTF
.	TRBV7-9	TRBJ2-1	CASSLIEQLNEQFF
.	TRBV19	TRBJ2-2	CASSNTGALGTGELFF
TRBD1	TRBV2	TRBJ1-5	CASRADRGGQPQHF
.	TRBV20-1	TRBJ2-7	CSASKAGLGSYEQYF
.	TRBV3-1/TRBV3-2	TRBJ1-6	CASSQTVGSSSYNSPLHF
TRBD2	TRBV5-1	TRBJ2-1	CASSFNRDYYNEQFF
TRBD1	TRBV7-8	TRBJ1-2	CASSLASVGQSYGYTF
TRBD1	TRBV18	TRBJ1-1	CASSLQGTGRGTEAFF
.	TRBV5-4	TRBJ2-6	CASSPVGDKGGANVLTF
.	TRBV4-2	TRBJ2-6	CASSDDRSSGANVLTF